This TCR beta chain was sequenced in a study of OX40 agonist ivuxolimab in advanced cancers. Across the whole study: Patients treated during dose escalation were battling hepatocellular carcinoma, melanoma, renal cell or head and neck cancer. General observations from the study: Among expanded peripheral T cells, antigen specificity went undetermined. Dose levels from 0.1 to 3.0 mg/kg saw CD4+ and CD8+ blood T cells expand clonally by week 6.

Points on this clone: Antigen specificity is unknown.

Only in-frame clones appear in the TCRdb table, and some are missing; sequencing was by immunoSEQ multiplex PCR. The profile shows some 50,000 clones, roughly 85% of them singletons. Germline loops: CDR1 SEHNR, CDR2 FQNEAQ (reference sequence). The CDR3 sequence is 14 residues long. V lost 1 base to trimming and J lost 2 bases, with 9 bases between them. Material: CD4+ or CD8+ T cells sorted from blood, obtained in a trial of the OX40 agonist ivuxolimab. This clonotype originated in an adult with an advanced solid tumor such as melanoma, head and neck, liver or kidney cancer. The rearrangement links TRBV7-9 to TRBJ2-7; tentatively, D is TRBD2 (5 bases). The CDR3 DNA reads TGTGCCAGCAGCTTAGGCCTGGAGGCCTACGAGCAGTACTTC. This codes for CASSLGLEAYEQYF.